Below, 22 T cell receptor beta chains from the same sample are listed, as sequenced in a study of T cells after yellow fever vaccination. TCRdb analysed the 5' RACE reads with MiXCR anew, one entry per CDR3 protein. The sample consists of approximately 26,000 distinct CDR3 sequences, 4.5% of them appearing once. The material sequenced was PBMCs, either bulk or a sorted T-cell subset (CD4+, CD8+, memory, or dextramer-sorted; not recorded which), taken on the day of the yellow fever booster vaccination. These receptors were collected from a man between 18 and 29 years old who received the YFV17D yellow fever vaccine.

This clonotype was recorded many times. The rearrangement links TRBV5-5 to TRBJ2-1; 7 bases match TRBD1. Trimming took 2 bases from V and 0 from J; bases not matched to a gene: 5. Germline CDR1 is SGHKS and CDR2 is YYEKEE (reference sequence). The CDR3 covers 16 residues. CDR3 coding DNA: TGTGCCAGCAGCTTAATACAGGGGAGCTCCTACAATGAGCAGTTCTTC. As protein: CASSLIQGSSYNEQFF.

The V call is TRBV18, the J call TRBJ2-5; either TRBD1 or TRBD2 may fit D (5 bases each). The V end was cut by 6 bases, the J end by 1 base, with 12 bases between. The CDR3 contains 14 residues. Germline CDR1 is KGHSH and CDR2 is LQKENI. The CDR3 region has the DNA TGTGCCAGCTCGTGGGGACGGTCCCAAGAGACCCAGTACTTC. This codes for CASSWGRSQETQYF.

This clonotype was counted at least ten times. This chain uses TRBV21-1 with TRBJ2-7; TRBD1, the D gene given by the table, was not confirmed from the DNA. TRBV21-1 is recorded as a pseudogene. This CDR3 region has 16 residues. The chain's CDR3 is CASSKDRERMTYEQYV. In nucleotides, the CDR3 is TGTGCCAGCAGCAAAGATCGGGAACGGATGACCTACGAGCAGTACGTC.

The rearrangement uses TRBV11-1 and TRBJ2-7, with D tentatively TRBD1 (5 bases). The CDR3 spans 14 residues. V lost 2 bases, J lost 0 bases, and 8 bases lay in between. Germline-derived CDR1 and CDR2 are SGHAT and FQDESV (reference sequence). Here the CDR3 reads CASSLQGYSYEQYV. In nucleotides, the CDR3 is TGTGCCAGCAGCTTACAGGGATACTCCTACGAGCAGTACGTC.

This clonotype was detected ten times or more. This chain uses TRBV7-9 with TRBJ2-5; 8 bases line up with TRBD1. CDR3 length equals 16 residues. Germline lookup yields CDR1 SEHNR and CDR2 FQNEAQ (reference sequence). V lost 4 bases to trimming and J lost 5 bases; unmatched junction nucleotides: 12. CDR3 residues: CASSSPRTGSFETQYF. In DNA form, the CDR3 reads TGTGCCAGCAGCTCCCCCAGGACAGGGTCGTTCGAGACCCAGTACTTC.

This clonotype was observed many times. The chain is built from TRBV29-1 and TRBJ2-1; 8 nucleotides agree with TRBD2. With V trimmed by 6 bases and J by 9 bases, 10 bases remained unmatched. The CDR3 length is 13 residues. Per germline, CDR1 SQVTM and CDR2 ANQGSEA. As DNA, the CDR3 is TGCAGCGTCGGGGGGGGGGTACACGTTGAGCAGTTCTTC. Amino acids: CSVGGGVHVEQFF.

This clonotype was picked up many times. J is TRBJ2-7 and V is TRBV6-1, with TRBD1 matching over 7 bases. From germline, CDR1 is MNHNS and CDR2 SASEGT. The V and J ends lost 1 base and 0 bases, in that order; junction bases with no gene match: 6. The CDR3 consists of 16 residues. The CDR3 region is CASSEEAGDSSYEQYF. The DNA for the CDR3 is TGTGCCAGCAGTGAAGAGGCAGGGGACAGCTCCTACGAGCAGTACTTC.

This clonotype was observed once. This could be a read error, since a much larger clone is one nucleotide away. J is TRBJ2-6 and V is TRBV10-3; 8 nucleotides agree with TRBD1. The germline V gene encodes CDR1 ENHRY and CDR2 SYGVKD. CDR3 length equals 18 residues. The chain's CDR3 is CAISLTGQVTSGANVLIF. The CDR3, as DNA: TGTGCCATCAGTCTTACGGGACAGGTGACCTCTGGGGCCAACGTCCTGATTTTC.

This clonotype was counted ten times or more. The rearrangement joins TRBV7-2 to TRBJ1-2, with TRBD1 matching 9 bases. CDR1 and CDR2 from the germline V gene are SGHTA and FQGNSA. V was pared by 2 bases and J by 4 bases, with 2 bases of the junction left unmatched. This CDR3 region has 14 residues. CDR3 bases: TGTGCCAGCAGCTTACCGACAGGGGGCTATGGCTACACCTTC. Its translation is CASSLPTGGYGYTF. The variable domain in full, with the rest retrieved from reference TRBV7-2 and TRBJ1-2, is GAGVSQSPSNKVTEKGKDVELRCDPISGHTALYWYRQSLGQGLEFLIYFQGNSAPDKSGLPSDRFSAERTGGSVSTLTIQRTQQEDSAVYLCASSLPTGGYGYTFGSGTRLTVV.

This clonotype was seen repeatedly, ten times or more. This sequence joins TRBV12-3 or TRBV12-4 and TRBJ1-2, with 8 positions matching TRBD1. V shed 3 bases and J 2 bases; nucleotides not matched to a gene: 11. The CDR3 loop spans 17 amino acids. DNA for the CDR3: TGTGCCAGCAGTTTCCTTCTCTACAGGGGGAAGAACTATGGCTACACCTTC. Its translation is CASSFLLYRGKNYGYTF.

CDR3 residues: CASSGRLNQPQHF. CDR3 nucleotide sequence: TGTGCCAGCAGTGGACGGTTAAATCAGCCCCAGCATTTT. The genes are TRBV6-1 and TRBJ1-5; D gene ambiguous. CDR3 length equals 13 residues. V was clipped by 4 bases and J by 4 bases, with 8 bases between them. The germline V gene encodes CDR1 MNHNS and CDR2 SASEGT.

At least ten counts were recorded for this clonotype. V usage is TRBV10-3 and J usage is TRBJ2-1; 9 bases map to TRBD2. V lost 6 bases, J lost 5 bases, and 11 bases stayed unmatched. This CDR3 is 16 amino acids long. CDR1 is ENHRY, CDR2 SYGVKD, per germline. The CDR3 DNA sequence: TGTGCCATCAGGGTTGGGGGACTAGCCCAGCACAATGAGCAGTTCTTC. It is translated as CAIRVGGLAQHNEQFF.

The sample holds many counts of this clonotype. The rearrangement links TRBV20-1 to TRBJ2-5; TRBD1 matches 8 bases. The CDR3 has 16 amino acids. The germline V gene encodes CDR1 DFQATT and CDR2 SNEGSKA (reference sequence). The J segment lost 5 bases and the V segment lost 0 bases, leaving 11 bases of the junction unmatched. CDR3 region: CSARDLGQGAWETQYF. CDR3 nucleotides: TGCAGTGCTAGAGATCTGGGGCAGGGGGCTTGGGAGACCCAGTACTTC.

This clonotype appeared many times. The CDR3 reads CSVLFRVNTEAFF. For the CDR3, the DNA is TGCAGTGTGTTATTCCGGGTGAACACTGAAGCTTTCTTT. The chain links TRBV20-1 to TRBJ1-1; D is uncertain. The CDR3 extends over 13 amino acids. Germline loops: CDR1 DFQATT, CDR2 SNEGSKA (reference sequence). Trimming left V 7 bases short and J 0 bases short, with 12 bases between.

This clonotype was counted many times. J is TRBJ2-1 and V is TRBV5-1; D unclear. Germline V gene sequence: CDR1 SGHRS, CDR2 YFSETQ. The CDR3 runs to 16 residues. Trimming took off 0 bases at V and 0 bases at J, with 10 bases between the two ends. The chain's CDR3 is CASSLEAASSYNEQFF. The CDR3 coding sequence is TGCGCCAGCAGCTTGGAGGCGGCCAGCTCCTACAATGAGCAGTTCTTC. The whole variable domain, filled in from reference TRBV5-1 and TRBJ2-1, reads KAGVTQTPRYLIKTRGQQVTLSCSPISGHRSVSWYQQTPGQGLQFLFEYFSETQRNKGNFPGRFSGRQFSNSRSEMNVSTLELGDSALYLCASSLEAASSYNEQFFGPGTRLTVL.

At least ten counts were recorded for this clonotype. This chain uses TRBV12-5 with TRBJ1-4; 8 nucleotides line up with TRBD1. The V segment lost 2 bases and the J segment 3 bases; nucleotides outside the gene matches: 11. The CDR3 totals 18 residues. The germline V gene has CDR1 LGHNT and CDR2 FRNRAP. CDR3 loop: CASGLIQGARMANEKLFF. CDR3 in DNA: TGTGCTAGTGGTTTGATCCAGGGGGCGCGAATGGCTAATGAAAAACTGTTTTTT.

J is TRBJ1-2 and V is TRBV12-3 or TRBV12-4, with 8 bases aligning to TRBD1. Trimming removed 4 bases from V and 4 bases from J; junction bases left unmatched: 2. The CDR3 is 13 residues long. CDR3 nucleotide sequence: TGTGCCAGCAGTTCCGGACAGGGCTATGGCTACACCTTC. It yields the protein CASSSGQGYGYTF.

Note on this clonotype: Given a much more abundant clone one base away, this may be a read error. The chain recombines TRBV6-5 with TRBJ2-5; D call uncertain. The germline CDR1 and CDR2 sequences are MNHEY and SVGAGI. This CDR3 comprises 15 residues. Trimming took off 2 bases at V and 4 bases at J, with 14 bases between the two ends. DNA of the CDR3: TGTGCCAGCAGTTACCGACTGGGCAAGGGAGAGACCCAGTACTTC. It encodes CASSYRLGKGETQYF.

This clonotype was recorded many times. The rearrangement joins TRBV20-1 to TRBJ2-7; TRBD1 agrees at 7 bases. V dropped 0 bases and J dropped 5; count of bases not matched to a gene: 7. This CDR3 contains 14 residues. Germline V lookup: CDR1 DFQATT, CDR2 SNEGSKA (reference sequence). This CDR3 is CSARDMTGMNEQYF. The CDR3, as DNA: TGCAGTGCTAGAGATATGACAGGGATGAACGAGCAGTACTTC.

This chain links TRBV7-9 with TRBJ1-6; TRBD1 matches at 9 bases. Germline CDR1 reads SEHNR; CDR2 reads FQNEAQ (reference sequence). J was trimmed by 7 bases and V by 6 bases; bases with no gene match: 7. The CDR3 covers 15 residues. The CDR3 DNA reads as TGTGCCAGCAGACCGGGGGGACAGGGAAATTCACCCCTCCACTTT. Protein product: CASRPGGQGNSPLHF. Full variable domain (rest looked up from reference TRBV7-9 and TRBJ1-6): DTGVSQNPRHKITKRGQNVTFRCDPISEHNRLYWYRQTLGQGPEFLTYFQNEAQLEKSRLLSDRFSAERPKGSFSTLEIQRTEQGDSAMYLCASRPGGQGNSPLHFGNGTRLTVT.

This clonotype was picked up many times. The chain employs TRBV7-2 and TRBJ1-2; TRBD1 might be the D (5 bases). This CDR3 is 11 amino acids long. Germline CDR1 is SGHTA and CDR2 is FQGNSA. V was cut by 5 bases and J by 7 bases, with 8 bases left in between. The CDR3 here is CASSLTGGYTF. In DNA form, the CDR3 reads TGTGCCAGCAGCCTAACAGGTGGCTACACCTTC.

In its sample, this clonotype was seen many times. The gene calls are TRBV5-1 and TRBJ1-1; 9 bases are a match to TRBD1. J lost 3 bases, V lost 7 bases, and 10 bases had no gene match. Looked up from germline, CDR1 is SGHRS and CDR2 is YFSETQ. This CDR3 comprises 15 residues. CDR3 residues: CASETGGASDTEAFF. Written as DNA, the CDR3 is TGCGCCAGCGAAACAGGGGGCGCTTCGGACACTGAAGCTTTCTTT.